This T cell receptor beta chain was sequenced during a study of CD8 T cells in Susac syndrome. A quantity of about 0.45 to 1 ug RNA underwent reverse transcription using random hexamers. TCR beta CDR3 was amplified by immunoSEQ covering 54 Vbeta and 13 Jbeta. TCRdb reprocessed the immunoSEQ multiplex PCR reads with MiXCR, giving one entry per CDR3 protein. The sample yields about 140,000 distinct CDR3 sequences, approximately 95% seen once. Sequencing of TCR beta was carried out in blood CD8+ and CD4+ T cells. Isolation of CD8+ and CD4+ T cells was performed negatively, whereas enrichment of TEMRA cells was done by FACS. The CDR3 has 17 amino acids. CDR1 is MGHDK and CDR2 is SYGVNS in the germline V gene. To note about this clonotype: A read error may account for a junction end that differs from germline.

Material: CD4+ T cells from PBMCs. This receptor was taken from a human donor with multiple sclerosis. The V and J genes are TRBV25-1 and TRBJ1-1; D perhaps matches TRBD1 (6 bases). The CDR3, as DNA: TGTGCCAGCGGTGAATGTGGACAGCCTAGACCTTACACTGAAGCTTTCTTT. It codes for CASGECGQPRPYTEAFF.